These 9 T cell receptor beta chains share one sample of origin, sequenced in a study of T cell responses to AZD1222 COVID-19 vaccine. Measured with immunoSEQ multiplex PCR; TCRdb has only the in-frame clones, and not every one. Of tens of thousands of clones listed, more than 70% were seen once; the top ten hold about 19%. Sample: peripheral blood, taken on day 0 of AZD1222 vaccination. The receptors here all came from an adult in good health.

This chain links TRBV6-5 with TRBJ2-2; D possibly corresponds to TRBD1 (5 bases). Germline V lookup: CDR1 MNHEY, CDR2 SVGAGI. Trimming cost V 7 bases and J 4 bases, with 13 bases left between them. The CDR3 has 14 amino acids. CDR3 DNA sequence: TGTGCCAGCAAGGGGAATTTGGCCACCGGGGAGCTGTTTTTT. This gives the protein CASKGNLATGELFF.

The CDR3 reads CASIKFGSEQFF. The CDR3 DNA reads TGTGCCAGCATCAAGTTCGGGAGTGAGCAGTTCTTC. This chain uses TRBV6-5 with TRBJ2-1; tentative D call: TRBD2 (6 bases). Trimming left V 7 bases short and J 9 bases short, with 13 bases between. The CDR3 loop spans 12 amino acids. Germline V gives CDR1 MNHEY, CDR2 SVGAGI.

The chain joins TRBV24-1 to TRBJ2-7; TRBD2 aligns across 11 bases. Germline V lookup: CDR1 KGHDR, CDR2 SFDVKD. J was trimmed by 2 bases and V by 7 bases; bases with no gene match: 6. The CDR3 is 15 amino acids. The CDR3: CATSLGTSGAYEQYF. The CDR3, as DNA: TGTGCCACCAGCCTAGGGACTAGCGGAGCCTACGAGCAGTACTTC.

The genes are TRBV5-6 and TRBJ1-4, with D possibly being TRBD1 (6 bases). This CDR3 region has 16 residues. The germline V gene has CDR1 SGHDT and CDR2 YYEEEE. Trimming cost V 3 bases and J 0 bases, with 12 bases left between them. The CDR3 DNA sequence: TGTGCCAGCAGCTCGCCCGGACAGACAACTAATGAAAAACTGTTTTTT. Translating it yields CASSSPGQTTNEKLFF.

The chain joins TRBV28 to TRBJ2-4; 8 bases are shared with TRBD1. The CDR3 has 16 amino acids. The germline gives CDR1 MDHEN, CDR2 SYDVKM. V lost 4 bases, J lost 1 base, and 6 bases stayed unmatched. The DNA of the CDR3 is TGTGCCAGCAGTTCTCAGGGGGCGACTGCCAAAAACATTCAGTACTTC. This encodes CASSSQGATAKNIQYF.

V usage is TRBV19 and J usage is TRBJ1-6; D unclear. V lost 10 bases to trimming and J lost 0 bases, with 7 bases between them. The germline V gene encodes CDR1 LNHDA and CDR2 SQIVND (reference sequence). The CDR3 sequence is 13 residues long. CDR3 sequence reads: CATTDSYNSPLHF. CDR3 nucleotides: TGTGCCACTACAGACTCCTATAATTCACCCCTCCACTTT.

The chain uses TRBV5-8 and TRBJ2-3, with D unclear. Germline V gene sequence: CDR1 SGHTS, CDR2 YDEGEE. V shed 2 bases and J shed 0 bases, with 13 bases lying between them. This CDR3 comprises 16 residues. The CDR3 DNA is TGTGCCAGCAGCTTCACAGCTTCTTCTAGCACAGATACGCAGTATTTT. It specifies CASSFTASSSTDTQYF.

The CDR3 DNA is TGTGCCAGCAGCGTACAAGATACGCAGTATTTT. Protein sequence: CASSVQDTQYF. The rearrangement links TRBV9 to TRBJ2-3; no definite D call. The germline V gene encodes CDR1 SGDLS and CDR2 YYNGEE. With 1 base removed from V and 5 bases from J, the gap between germline ends came to 2 bases. The CDR3 contains 11 residues.

The chain is built from TRBV6-5 and TRBJ2-1, with D uncertain. The CDR3 contains 13 residues. Germline loops: CDR1 MNHEY, CDR2 SVGAGI. V gave up 6 bases and J gave up 6 bases, with 12 bases separating them. CDR3 region: CASSAGLTNEQFF. The CDR3 coding sequence is TGTGCCAGCAGCGCCGGGCTCACCAATGAGCAGTTCTTC.